This T cell receptor (beta chain) was recovered during a study of shared clonotypes between healthy human individuals. Study-wide results and limits: In this cohort, only blood was sampled, and tissue repertoires likely differ. It was the non-shared clonotypes that had lower generation probabilities than clonotypes shared by all four donors. Approximately 5.4% of naive CD4 clonotypes were common to a few donors.

This clone came up many times. What it recognizes is unknown. In the study's own analysis: Filtering of immunoSEQ junctional sequences could not match full-length read filtering. TCRdb's copy holds only in-frame clones and misses some; the assay was immunoSEQ multiplex PCR. That table gives V, J and clone size, and the DNA gave D and trimming. The data show under 850,000 clones, 72% seen once. V was pared by 6 bases and J by 3 bases, with 13 bases between. The CDR3 runs to 14 residues. The V gene's germline CDR1 is MRHNA and CDR2 SNTAGT. The sequence was obtained from a woman in her thirties in good health. The material sequenced was memory CD4+ T cells sorted from blood. Stated subset: CD45RA-negative fraction. J is TRBJ2-3 and V is TRBV6-4, with D tentatively TRBD2 (6 bases). CDR3 DNA sequence: TGTGCCAGCAGCGCACTCGGGACTACAGATACGCAGTATTTT. Its translation: CASSALGTTDTQYF.